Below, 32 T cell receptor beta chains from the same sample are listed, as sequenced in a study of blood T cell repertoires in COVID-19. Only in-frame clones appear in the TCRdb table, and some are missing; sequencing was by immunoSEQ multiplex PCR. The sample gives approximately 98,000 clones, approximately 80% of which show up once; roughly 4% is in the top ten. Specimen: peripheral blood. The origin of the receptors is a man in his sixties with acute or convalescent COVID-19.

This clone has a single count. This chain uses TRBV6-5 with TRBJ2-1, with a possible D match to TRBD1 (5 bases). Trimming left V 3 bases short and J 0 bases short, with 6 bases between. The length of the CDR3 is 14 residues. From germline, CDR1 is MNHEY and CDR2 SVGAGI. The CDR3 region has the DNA TGTGCCAGCAGTTATGACAGCTCCTACAATGAGCAGTTCTTC. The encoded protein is CASSYDSSYNEQFF.

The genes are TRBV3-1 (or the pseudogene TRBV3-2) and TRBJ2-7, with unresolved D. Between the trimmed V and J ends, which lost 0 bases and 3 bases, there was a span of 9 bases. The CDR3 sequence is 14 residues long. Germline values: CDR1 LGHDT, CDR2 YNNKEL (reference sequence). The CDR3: CASSQDRVVYEQYF. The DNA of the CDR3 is TGTGCCAGCAGCCAAGACCGGGTTGTCTACGAGCAGTACTTC.

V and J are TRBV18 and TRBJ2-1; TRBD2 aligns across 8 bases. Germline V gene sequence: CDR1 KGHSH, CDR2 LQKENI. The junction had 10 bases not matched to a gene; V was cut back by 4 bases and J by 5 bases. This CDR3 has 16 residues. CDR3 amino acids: CASSRPGTSIDNEQFF. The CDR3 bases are TGTGCCAGCTCACGACCCGGGACTAGTATCGACAATGAGCAGTTCTTC.

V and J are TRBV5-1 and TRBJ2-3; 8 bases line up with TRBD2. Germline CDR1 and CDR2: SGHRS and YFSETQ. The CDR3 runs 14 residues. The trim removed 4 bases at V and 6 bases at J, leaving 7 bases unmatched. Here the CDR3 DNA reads TGCGCCAGCAGCCGGGAGCGGGAGCGGGATACGCAGTATTTT. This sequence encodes CASSRERERDTQYF.

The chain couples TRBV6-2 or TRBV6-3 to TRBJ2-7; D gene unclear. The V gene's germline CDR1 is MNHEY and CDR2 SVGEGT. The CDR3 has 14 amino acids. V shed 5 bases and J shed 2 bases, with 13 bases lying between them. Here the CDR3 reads CASSPSSRTYEQYV. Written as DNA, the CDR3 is TGTGCCAGCAGTCCCTCATCCAGGACCTACGAGCAGTACGTC.

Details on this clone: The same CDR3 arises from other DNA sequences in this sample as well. Here the CDR3 DNA reads TGTGCCAGCAGCTTGGGACAGTCAAATTCACCCCTCCACTTT. Translating gives CASSLGQSNSPLHF. V usage is TRBV7-9 and J usage is TRBJ1-6; 7 bases match TRBD1. Trimming removed 3 bases from V and 7 bases from J; junction bases left unmatched: 3. This CDR3 region has 14 residues. The germline gives CDR1 SEHNR, CDR2 FQNEAQ (reference sequence).

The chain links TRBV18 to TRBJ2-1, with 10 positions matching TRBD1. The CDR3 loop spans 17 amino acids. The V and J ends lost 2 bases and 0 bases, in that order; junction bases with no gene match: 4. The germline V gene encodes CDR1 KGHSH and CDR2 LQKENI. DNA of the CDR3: TGTGCCAGCTCACCAGGGACAGGGGTACGCTCCTACAATGAGCAGTTCTTC. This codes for CASSPGTGVRSYNEQFF.

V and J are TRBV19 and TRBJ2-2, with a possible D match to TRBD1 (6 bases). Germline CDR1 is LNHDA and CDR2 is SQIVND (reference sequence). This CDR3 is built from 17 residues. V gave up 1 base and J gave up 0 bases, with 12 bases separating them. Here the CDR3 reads CASSIGPRTANTGELFF. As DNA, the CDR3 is TGTGCCAGTAGTATAGGTCCGAGGACAGCGAACACCGGGGAGCTGTTTTTT.

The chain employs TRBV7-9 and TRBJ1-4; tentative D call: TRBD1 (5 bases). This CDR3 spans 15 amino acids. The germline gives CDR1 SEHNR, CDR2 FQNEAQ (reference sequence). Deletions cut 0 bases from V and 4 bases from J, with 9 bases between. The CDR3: CASSLASGNNEKLFF. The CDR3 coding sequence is TGTGCCAGCAGCTTAGCGTCAGGGAATAATGAAAAACTGTTTTTT.

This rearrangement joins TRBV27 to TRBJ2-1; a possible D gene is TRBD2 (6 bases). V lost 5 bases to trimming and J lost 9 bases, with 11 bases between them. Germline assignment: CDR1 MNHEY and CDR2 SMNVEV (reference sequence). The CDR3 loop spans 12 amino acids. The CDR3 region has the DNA TGTGCCAGCAGTGGGGGGTGGGGTGAGCAGTTCTTC. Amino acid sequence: CASSGGWGEQFF.

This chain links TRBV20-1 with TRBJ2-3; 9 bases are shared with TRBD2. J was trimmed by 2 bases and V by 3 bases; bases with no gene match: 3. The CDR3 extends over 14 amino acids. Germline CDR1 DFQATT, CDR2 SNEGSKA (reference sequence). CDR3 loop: CSASLAGNTDTQYF. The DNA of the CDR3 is TGCAGTGCTAGTCTAGCGGGGAACACAGATACGCAGTATTTT.

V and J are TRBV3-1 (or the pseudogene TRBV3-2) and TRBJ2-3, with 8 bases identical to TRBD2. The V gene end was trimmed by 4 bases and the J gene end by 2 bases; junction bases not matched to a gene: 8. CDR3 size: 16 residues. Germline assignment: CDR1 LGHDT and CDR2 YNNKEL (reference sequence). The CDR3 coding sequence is TGTGCCAGCAGCCGCCAGCGGGAGAGAGTCACAGATACGCAGTATTTT. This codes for CASSRQRERVTDTQYF.

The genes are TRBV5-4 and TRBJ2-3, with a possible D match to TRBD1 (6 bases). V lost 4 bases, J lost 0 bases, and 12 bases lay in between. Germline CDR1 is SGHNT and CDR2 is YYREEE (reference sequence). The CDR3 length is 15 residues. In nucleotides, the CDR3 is TGTGCCAGCAGCCCACTAGGGGGAAGCACAGATACGCAGTATTTT. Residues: CASSPLGGSTDTQYF. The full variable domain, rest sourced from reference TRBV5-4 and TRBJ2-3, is ETGVTQSPTHLIKTRGQQVTLRCSSQSGHNTVSWYQQALGQGPQFIFQYYREEENGRGNFPPRFSGLQFPNYSSELNVNALELDDSALYLCASSPLGGSTDTQYFGPGTRLTVL.

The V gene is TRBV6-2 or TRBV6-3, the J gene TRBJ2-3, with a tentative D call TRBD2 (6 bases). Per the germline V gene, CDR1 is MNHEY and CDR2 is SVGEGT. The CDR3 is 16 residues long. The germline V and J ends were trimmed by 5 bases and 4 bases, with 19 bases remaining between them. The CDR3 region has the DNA TGTGCCAGCAGTACTCGGGCCTCCGGAGGGGCAGATACGCAGTATTTT. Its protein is CASSTRASGGADTQYF.

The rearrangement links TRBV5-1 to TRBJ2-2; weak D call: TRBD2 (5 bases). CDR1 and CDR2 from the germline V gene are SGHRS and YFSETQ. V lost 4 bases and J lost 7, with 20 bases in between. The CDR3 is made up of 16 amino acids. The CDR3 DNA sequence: TGCGCCAGCAGCGGAGGCCGTACGGTGGTCGGCGGGGAGCTGTTTTTT. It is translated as CASSGGRTVVGGELFF.

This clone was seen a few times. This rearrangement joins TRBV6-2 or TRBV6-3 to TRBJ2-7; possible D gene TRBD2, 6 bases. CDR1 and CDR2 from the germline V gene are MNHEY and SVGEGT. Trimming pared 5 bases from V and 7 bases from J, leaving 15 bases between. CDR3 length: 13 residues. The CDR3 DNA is TGTGCCAGCAGTCCCGGGGATGGAGGGGAGCAGTACGTC. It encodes CASSPGDGGEQYV.

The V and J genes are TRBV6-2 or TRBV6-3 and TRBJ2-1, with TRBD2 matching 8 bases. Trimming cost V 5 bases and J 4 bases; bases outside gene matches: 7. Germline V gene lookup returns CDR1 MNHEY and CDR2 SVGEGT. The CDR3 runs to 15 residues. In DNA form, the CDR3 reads TGTGCCAGCAGTAGAAGCGGGAGCCGTTACAATGAGCAGTTCTTC. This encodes CASSRSGSRYNEQFF.

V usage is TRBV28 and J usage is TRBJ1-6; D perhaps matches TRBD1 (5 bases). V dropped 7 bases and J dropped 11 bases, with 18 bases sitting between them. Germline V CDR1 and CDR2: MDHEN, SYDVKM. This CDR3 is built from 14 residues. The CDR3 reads CASTTSEGHTPLHF. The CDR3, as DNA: TGTGCCAGCACCACTTCGGAGGGGCATACACCCCTCCACTTT.

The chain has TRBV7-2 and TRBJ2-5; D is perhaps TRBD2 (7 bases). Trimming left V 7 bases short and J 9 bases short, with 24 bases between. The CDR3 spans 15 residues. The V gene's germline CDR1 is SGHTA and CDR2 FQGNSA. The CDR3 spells CASTQMGGATEAQYF. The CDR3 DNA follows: TGTGCCAGCACCCAAATGGGGGGGGCCACTGAGGCCCAGTACTTC.

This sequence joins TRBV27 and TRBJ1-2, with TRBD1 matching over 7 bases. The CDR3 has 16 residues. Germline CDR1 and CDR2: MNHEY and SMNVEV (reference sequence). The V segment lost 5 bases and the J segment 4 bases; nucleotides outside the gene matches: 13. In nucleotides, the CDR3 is TGTGCCAGCAGTCCCCTAGGGGGCAACCCTATCTATGGCTACACCTTC. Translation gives CASSPLGGNPIYGYTF.

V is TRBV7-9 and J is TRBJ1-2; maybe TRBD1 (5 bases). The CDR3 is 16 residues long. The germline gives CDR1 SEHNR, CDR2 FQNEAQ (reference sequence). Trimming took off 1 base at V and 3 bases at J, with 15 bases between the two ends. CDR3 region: CASSLGLYRKHYGYTF. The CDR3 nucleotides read TGTGCCAGCAGCTTAGGTCTTTACAGGAAACACTATGGCTACACCTTC.

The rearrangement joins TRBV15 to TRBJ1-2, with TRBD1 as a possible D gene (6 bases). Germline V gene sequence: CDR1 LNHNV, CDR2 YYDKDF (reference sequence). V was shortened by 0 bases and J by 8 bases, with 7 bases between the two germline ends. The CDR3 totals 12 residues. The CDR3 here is CATSRDQGGYTF. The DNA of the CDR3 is TGTGCCACCAGCAGAGATCAGGGGGGCTACACCTTC.

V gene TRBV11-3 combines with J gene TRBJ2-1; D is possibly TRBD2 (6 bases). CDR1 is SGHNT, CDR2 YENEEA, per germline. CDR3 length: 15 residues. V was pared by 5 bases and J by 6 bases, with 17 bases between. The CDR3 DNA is TGTGCCAGCAGCCCCGCGGGACTTCGCAGCAATGAGCAGTTCTTC. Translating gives CASSPAGLRSNEQFF.

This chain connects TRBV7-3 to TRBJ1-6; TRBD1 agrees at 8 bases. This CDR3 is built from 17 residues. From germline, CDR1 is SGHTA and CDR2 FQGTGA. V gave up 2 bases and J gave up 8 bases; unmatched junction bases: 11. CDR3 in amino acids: CASSLRQGTYVDSPLHF. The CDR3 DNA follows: TGTGCCAGCAGCTTACGACAGGGGACCTACGTGGATTCACCCCTCCACTTT.

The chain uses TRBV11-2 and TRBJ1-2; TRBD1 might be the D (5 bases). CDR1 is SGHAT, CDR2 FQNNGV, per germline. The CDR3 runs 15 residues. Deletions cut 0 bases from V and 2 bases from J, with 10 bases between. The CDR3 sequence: CASSLDPAGNYGYTF. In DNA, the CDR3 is TGTGCCAGCAGCTTAGATCCGGCAGGGAACTATGGCTACACCTTC.

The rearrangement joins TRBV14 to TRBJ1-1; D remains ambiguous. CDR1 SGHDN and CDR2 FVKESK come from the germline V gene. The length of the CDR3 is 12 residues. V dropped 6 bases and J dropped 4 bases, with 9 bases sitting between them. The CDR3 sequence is CASRAGPTEAFF. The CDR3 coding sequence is TGTGCCAGCAGGGCAGGTCCCACTGAAGCTTTCTTT.

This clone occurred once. DNA for the CDR3: TGTGCCAGCAGGCCGGGACAGTGGAACTATGGCTACACCTTC. Translation gives CASRPGQWNYGYTF. The gene calls are TRBV2 and TRBJ1-2, with TRBD1 identical over 7 bases. The CDR3 length is 14 residues. V trimming: 6 bases; J trimming: 2 bases; junction bases outside the gene matches: 6. Germline CDR1 and CDR2: SNHLY and FYNNEI.

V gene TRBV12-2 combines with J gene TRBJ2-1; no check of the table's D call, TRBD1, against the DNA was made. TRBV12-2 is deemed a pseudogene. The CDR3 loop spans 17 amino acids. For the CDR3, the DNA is TGTGCAAGTCGCTTAGCGCAACAGGGGGTGTCCTACAATGAGCAGTTCTTC. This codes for CASRLAQQGVSYNEQFF.

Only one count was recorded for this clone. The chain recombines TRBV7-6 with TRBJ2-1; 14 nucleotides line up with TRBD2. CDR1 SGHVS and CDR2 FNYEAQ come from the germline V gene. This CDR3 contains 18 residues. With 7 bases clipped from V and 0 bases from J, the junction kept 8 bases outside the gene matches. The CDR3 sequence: CASNKGLAGESSYNEQFF. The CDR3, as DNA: TGTGCCAGCAATAAGGGACTAGCGGGGGAAAGCTCCTACAATGAGCAGTTCTTC.

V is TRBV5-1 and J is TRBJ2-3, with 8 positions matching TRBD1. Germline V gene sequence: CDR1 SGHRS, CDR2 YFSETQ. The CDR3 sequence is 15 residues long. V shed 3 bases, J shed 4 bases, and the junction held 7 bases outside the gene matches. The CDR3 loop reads CASSSDRELPDTQYF. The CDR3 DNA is TGCGCCAGCAGCTCGGACAGGGAGCTCCCAGATACGCAGTATTTT.

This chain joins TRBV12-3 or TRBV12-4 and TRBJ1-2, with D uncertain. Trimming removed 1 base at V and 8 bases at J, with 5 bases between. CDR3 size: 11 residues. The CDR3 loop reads CASSLERGYTF. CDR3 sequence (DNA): TGTGCCAGCAGTTTAGAACGGGGCTACACCTTC.

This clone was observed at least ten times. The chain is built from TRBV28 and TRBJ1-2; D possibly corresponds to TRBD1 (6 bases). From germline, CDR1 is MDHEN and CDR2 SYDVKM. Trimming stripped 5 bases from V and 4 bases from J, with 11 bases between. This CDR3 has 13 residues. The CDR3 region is CASSGGQPYGYTF. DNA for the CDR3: TGTGCCAGCAGTGGAGGACAGCCCTATGGCTACACCTTC.